The clone carrying this T cell receptor beta chain was observed once. The data originate from a study of blood T cell repertoires in COVID-19. In the study overall: Samples taken during acute and convalescent COVID-19 were collected in the United States, Italy and Spain. Sample material is recorded as cDNA or gDNA derived from T cells, B-cell-depleted T cells, or PBMCs.

Authors' methods: Amplification of reference gene primers provided the estimated nucleated cell counts. Data came from immunoSEQ multiplex PCR; TCRdb stores just in-frame clones and leaves some out. Clone size and the V and J calls come from that table; the DNA yielded D and trimming. The data show 200,000 to 300,000 clones, with 83% seen just once and approximately 5.7% held by the top ten. Sequencing was done on a sample of peripheral blood. The origin of this receptor is a human donor in a cohort sampled during active COVID-19.

The CDR3 loop is CASSLAGGKGQPQHF. The DNA for the CDR3 is TGTGCCAGCAGCTTAGCGGGGGGAAAAGGGCAGCCCCAGCATTTT. The chain combines TRBV7-2 with TRBJ1-5, with D perhaps matching TRBD1 (5 bases). This CDR3 is 15 amino acids long. V was clipped by 0 bases and J by 7 bases, with 13 bases between them. CDR1 is SGHTA, CDR2 FQGNSA, per germline.